This T cell receptor (beta chain) was profiled in a study of cytomegalovirus exposure and HLA in healthy donors. The PCR was carried out with 60 Vbeta primers and 13 Jbeta primers. The table came from immunoSEQ multiplex PCR; TCRdb's copy has only in-frame clones and leaves some out. The table has some 70,000 clones, around 77% seen once. The TCR was taken from a man between 50 and 59 years old in good health and CMV-seronegative. Sequencing was carried out using PBMCs.

CDR3 DNA sequence: TGTGCCTGGAGTGCCAAGGCTAGCGGGATATACGAGCAGTACTTC. It translates to CAWSAKASGIYEQYF. J is TRBJ2-7 and V is TRBV30; TRBD2 agrees at 9 bases. Germline V gives CDR1 GTSNPN, CDR2 SVGIG (reference sequence). The CDR3 is made up of 15 amino acids. With V trimmed by 1 base and J by 4 bases, 8 bases remained unmatched. Variable domain in full (rest from reference TRBV30 and TRBJ2-7): SQTIHQWPATLVQPVGSPLSLECTVEGTSNPNLYWYRQAAGRGLQLLFYSVGIGQISSEVPQNLSASRPQDRQFILSSKKLLLSDSGFYLCAWSAKASGIYEQYFGPGTRLTVT.